A single sample is the source of the 2 T cell receptor beta chains below, sequenced in a study of shared clonotypes between healthy human individuals. This table comes from immunoSEQ multiplex PCR, and its TCRdb copy is limited to in-frame clones, with some not included. The table shows 1 million to 1.3 million clones, with 70% to 80% occurring only once. What was sequenced was memory CD4+ T cells from PBMCs. Subset denoted: CD45RA-negative fraction. The receptors come from a man between 18 and 29 years old in good health. Some clones in this sample may be carry-over from other donors' samples.

This clone was seen repeatedly, ten times or more. Other DNA sequences in the sample encode the same CDR3. This chain uses TRBV11-2 with TRBJ2-7; tentatively, D is TRBD1 (5 bases). The CDR3 totals 16 residues. Trimming stripped 4 bases from V and 0 bases from J, with 16 bases between. The germline V gene has CDR1 SGHAT and CDR2 FQNNGV. The CDR3: CASSSLTGERSYEQYF. DNA of the CDR3: TGTGCCAGCAGCTCACTAACAGGAGAACGCTCCTACGAGCAGTACTTC.

This clone was seen once. V is TRBV27 and J is TRBJ2-5, with D perhaps matching TRBD1 or TRBD2 (6 bases each). Looked up from germline, CDR1 is MNHEY and CDR2 is SMNVEV (reference sequence). CDR3 length equals 14 residues. V lost 3 bases to trimming and J lost 5 bases, with 13 bases between them. The CDR3 spells CASSFWGARETQYF. CDR3 nucleotides: TGTGCCAGCAGTTTTTGGGGGGCACGGGAGACCCAGTACTTC.